These 30 T cell receptor beta chains were sequenced from one sample in a study of metastatic and nonmetastatic thyroid tumors (dated by TCRdb to 2019 to 2021). No patient had received any treatment before thyroid surgery. Libraries were constructed by PCR. The instrument was an Illumina HiSeq 4000. TCRdb trimmed public reads at Q25 via fastp, called clones via MiXCR and kept in-frame beta chains. The sample contains tens of thousands of clones, around 20% of them found a single time. The top ten clones comprise roughly two fifths of the sample. The sequenced material came from blood. The receptors here all came from a female donor with papillary thyroid cancer or a benign thyroid nodule (not recorded which). Some clones in this sample may be carry-over from other donors' samples.

This clone was detected ten times or more. The chain employs TRBV12-3 or TRBV12-4 and TRBJ1-1, with D unresolved. The ends were cut back, 4 bases at V and 0 bases at J, with 12 bases in the middle. This CDR3 spans 15 amino acids. The CDR3 DNA sequence: TGTGCCAGCAGTTCCTCGGTGCCTCTGAACACTGAAGCTTTCTTT. It encodes CASSSSVPLNTEAFF.

This clone was seen more than once but under ten times. V gene TRBV20-1 combines with J gene TRBJ2-1; TRBD2 matches at 7 bases. V shed 5 bases, J shed 2 bases, and the junction held 9 bases outside the gene matches. The CDR3 totals 15 residues. Germline CDR1 is DFQATT and CDR2 is SNEGSKA (reference sequence). CDR3 loop: CSAEAWGGTYNEQFF. As DNA, the CDR3 is TGCAGTGCTGAGGCGTGGGGGGGTACCTACAATGAGCAGTTCTTC.

This clone was detected ten times or more. V gene TRBV5-5 combines with J gene TRBJ2-7, with TRBD1 matching over 12 bases. Germline CDR1 is SGHKS and CDR2 is YYEKEE (reference sequence). There are 14 residues in the CDR3. Losses at the gene ends were 6 bases for V and 0 bases for J; bases not matched to a gene: 1. The chain's CDR3 is CASKGQGASYEQYF. DNA for the CDR3: TGTGCCAGCAAGGGACAGGGGGCCTCCTACGAGCAGTACTTC.

Ten or more counts support this clone. The V and J genes are TRBV12-3 or TRBV12-4 and TRBJ2-2, with TRBD1 matching over 7 bases. The J segment lost 3 bases and the V segment lost 5 bases, leaving 6 bases of the junction unmatched. The CDR3 has 15 amino acids. The DNA of the CDR3 is TGTGCCAGCAGTCCCGGGACAGCTTACACCGGGGAGCTGTTTTTT. Its translation: CASSPGTAYTGELFF.

The chain has TRBV18 and TRBJ2-1; weak D call: TRBD1 (5 bases). V was pared by 3 bases and J by 0 bases, with 12 bases between. Germline CDR1 KGHSH, CDR2 LQKENI. CDR3 length: 16 residues. The CDR3 loop is CASSPVQGHSYNEQFF. As DNA, the CDR3 is TGTGCCAGCTCACCCGTCCAGGGTCACTCCTACAATGAGCAGTTCTTC.

This clone was counted many times. The rearrangement uses TRBV29-1 and TRBJ2-3, with 13 bases fitting TRBD2. The CDR3 sequence is 19 residues long. From germline, CDR1 is SQVTM and CDR2 ANQGSEA. The ends lost 1 base at V and 6 bases at J; junction bases unmatched: 16. Written as DNA, the CDR3 is TGCAGCGTTGAAGCCGGAAAAAGACTAGCGGGAGGTTTGGTGGATACGCAGTATTTT. Protein product: CSVEAGKRLAGGLVDTQYF.

The sample holds a few counts of this clone. The rearrangement joins TRBV30 to TRBJ1-2; D is unresolved. V was pared by 4 bases and J by 5 bases, with 14 bases between. The CDR3 loop spans 13 amino acids. Germline V gives CDR1 GTSNPN, CDR2 SVGIG (reference sequence). CDR3 loop: CAWIPIYSYGYTF. In DNA, the CDR3 is TGTGCCTGGATCCCGATCTACAGTTATGGCTACACCTTC.

Ten or more counts support this clone. The chain recombines TRBV16 with TRBJ1-2; no reliable D call. V was pared by 0 bases and J by 8 bases, with 13 bases between. CDR3 length: 14 residues. In germline, CDR1 is KGHSY, CDR2 FQNENV. This chain's CDR3 is CASSQSSRPGGYTF. The CDR3 coding sequence is TGTGCCAGCAGCCAATCCTCCAGACCGGGGGGCTACACCTTC.

As to this clone: An end of the junction differs from the germline gene, which may be a read error. The chain recombines TRBV7-8 with TRBJ1-3, with D tentatively TRBD1 (6 bases). There are 15 residues in the CDR3. The V gene's germline CDR1 is SGHVS and CDR2 FQNEAQ. In DNA form, the CDR3 reads TGTGCCAGCAGCTTAGAAGGGGGAATGGGAAACACATTATCTTTT. Its translation: CASSLEGGMGNTLSF.

This clone was counted a few times. The chain has TRBV6-1 and TRBJ2-2; a possible D gene is TRBD2 (6 bases). Trimming removed 5 bases at V and 1 base at J, with 8 bases between. The length of the CDR3 is 14 residues. Germline V gives CDR1 MNHNS, CDR2 SASEGT. CDR3 amino acids: CASSRGLNTGELFF. CDR3 coding DNA: TGTGCCAGCAGTCGGGGACTGAACACCGGGGAGCTGTTTTTT.

The chain carries TRBV19 and TRBJ2-3; D is perhaps TRBD2 (7 bases). The V end lost 4 bases, the J end lost 3 bases, and 11 bases lay between the germline ends. Looked up from germline, CDR1 is LNHDA and CDR2 is SQIVND (reference sequence). The CDR3 consists of 14 residues. DNA of the CDR3: TGTGCCAGTAGTAGGGGGGGCCAAACAGATACGCAGTATTTT. Its translation is CASSRGGQTDTQYF.

This clone was seen ten or more times. The gene calls are TRBV5-8 and TRBJ2-3; 10 bases align to TRBD1. CDR1 and CDR2 (germline): SGHTS, YDEGEE. The CDR3 runs 14 residues. The V segment lost 3 bases and the J segment 5 bases; nucleotides outside the gene matches: 3. The CDR3 bases are TGTGCCAGCAGCTACGGACAGGGGGAAGATACGCAGTATTTT. It specifies CASSYGQGEDTQYF.

This clone was detected ten times or more. The chain combines TRBV4-1 with TRBJ2-7, with a weak D call TRBD1 (5 bases). The CDR3 length is 15 residues. Per germline, CDR1 MGHRA and CDR2 YSYEKL. V dropped 0 bases and J dropped 7 bases, with 16 bases sitting between them. The CDR3 is CASSQDDRAFGEQYF. The CDR3 DNA is TGCGCCAGCAGCCAAGATGACAGAGCCTTCGGGGAGCAGTACTTC.

This clone has ten or more counts. The chain links TRBV2 to TRBJ2-7; D gene ambiguous. The CDR3 loop spans 15 amino acids. The germline V gene encodes CDR1 SNHLY and CDR2 FYNNEI. Between the trimmed V and J ends, which lost 6 bases and 7 bases, there was a span of 22 bases. The CDR3 nucleotides are TGTGCCAGCAGCCTGGAACGGTATTCCTCCTCGGAGCAGTACTTC. Amino acid sequence: CASSLERYSSSEQYF.

This clone has more than one count but fewer than ten. The rearrangement joins TRBV5-6 to TRBJ2-2, with 7 positions matching TRBD1. This CDR3 contains 16 residues. Trimming removed 4 bases from V and 2 bases from J; junction bases left unmatched: 8. The V gene's germline CDR1 is SGHDT and CDR2 YYEEEE. The DNA of the CDR3 is TGTGCCAGCAGCCTGCGGACAGGACAAAACACCGGGGAGCTGTTTTTT. Translating gives CASSLRTGQNTGELFF. Variable domain in full (rest from reference TRBV5-6 and TRBJ2-2): DAGVTQSPTHLIKTRGQQVTLRCSPKSGHDTVSWYQQALGQGPQFIFQYYEEEERQRGNFPDRFSGHQFPNYSSELNVNALLLGDSALYLCASSLRTGQNTGELFFGEGSRLTVL.

The CDR3 here is CASSLVSGLPYEQYF. The CDR3 DNA follows: TGTGCCAGCAGCTTAGTTTCCGGTTTACCCTACGAGCAGTACTTC. The chain recombines TRBV7-9 with TRBJ2-7, with no clear D. Germline CDR1 is SEHNR and CDR2 is FQNEAQ (reference sequence). The V end lost 1 base, the J end lost 2 bases, and 12 bases lay between the germline ends. The CDR3 contains 15 residues.

This clone was picked up many times. The chain joins TRBV20-1 to TRBJ2-2; D is undetermined. The CDR3 sequence is 15 residues long. CDR1 and CDR2 from the germline V gene are DFQATT and SNEGSKA (reference sequence). Trimming stripped 3 bases from V and 1 base from J, with 12 bases between. The CDR3 region is CSASFALGNTGELFF. CDR3 DNA: TGCAGTGCTAGTTTTGCGCTGGGGAACACCGGGGAGCTGTTTTTT.

V and J are TRBV4-2 and TRBJ2-1; 13 bases line up with TRBD2. The CDR3 extends over 19 amino acids. Germline CDR1 and CDR2: LGHNA and YNFKEQ. J lost 2 bases, V lost 4 bases, and 11 bases had no gene match. The CDR3 bases are TGTGCCAGCAGCCCAACTAGCGGGGGGGGCCGAGGGACCTACAATGAGCAGTTCTTC. It is translated as CASSPTSGGGRGTYNEQFF.

The V gene is TRBV28, the J gene TRBJ2-2, with a tentative D call TRBD2 (6 bases). The germline V gene has CDR1 MDHEN and CDR2 SYDVKM. There are 16 residues in the CDR3. The V end lost 8 bases, the J end lost 2 bases, and 18 bases lay between the germline ends. The CDR3 bases are TGTGCCAGCCTACGAGGAGGAGGGGCCAACACCGGGGAGCTGTTTTTT. This codes for CASLRGGGANTGELFF.

This clone came up many times. This chain joins TRBV9 and TRBJ2-2; TRBD2 matches at 11 bases. Losses at the gene ends were 0 bases for V and 5 bases for J; bases not matched to a gene: 6. The CDR3 totals 17 residues. CDR1 SGDLS and CDR2 YYNGEE come from the germline V gene. Here the CDR3 DNA reads TGTGCCAGCAGCGTAGGTAGCGGGAGGGCCGAAACCGGGGAGCTGTTTTTT. Amino acid sequence: CASSVGSGRAETGELFF. Based on the CDR3 plus reference TRBV9 and TRBJ2-2, the full variable domain is DSGVTQTPKHLITATGQRVTLRCSPRSGDLSVYWYQQSLDQGLQFLIQYYNGEERAKGNILERFSAQQFPDLHSELNLSSLELGDSALYFCASSVGSGRAETGELFFGEGSRLTVL.

The gene calls are TRBV6-4 and TRBJ2-5; D uncertain. V was clipped by 3 bases and J by 2 bases, with 4 bases between them. Germline V gene sequence: CDR1 MRHNA, CDR2 SNTAGT. The CDR3 spans 12 residues. The CDR3 sequence is CASSESQETQYF. The CDR3, as DNA: TGTGCCAGCAGTGAGTCACAAGAGACCCAGTACTTC.

This clone occurred a few times. At one of its ends the junction is not consistent with the germline gene, which may arise from a read error. The J gene is TRBJ1-2, the V gene TRBV6-1; D is uncertain. The CDR3 spans 14 residues. Germline V lookup: CDR1 MNHNS, CDR2 SASEGT. Here the CDR3 DNA reads TGTGCCAGCAGTCCTGGAATCTTAAACTATGGCTACATCTTC. It translates to CASSPGILNYGYIF.

This clone was observed a few times. CDR3 sequence: CASSIPGIYGYTF. The CDR3, as DNA: TGTGCCAGTAGTATACCAGGTATCTATGGCTACACCTTC. This chain connects TRBV19 to TRBJ1-2; no clear D. The CDR3 extends over 13 amino acids. Trimming stripped 2 bases from V and 4 bases from J, with 8 bases between. The germline V gene encodes CDR1 LNHDA and CDR2 SQIVND (reference sequence).

The table lists this clone with a few counts. The chain joins TRBV12-3 or TRBV12-4 to TRBJ1-6; 9 bases align to TRBD1. Germline trimming cut 3 bases from V and 8 bases from J; bases unmatched to any gene: 5. This CDR3 has 15 residues. This CDR3 reads CASSFEGQGHSPLHF. The CDR3 region has the DNA TGTGCCAGCAGTTTCGAGGGACAGGGACATTCACCCCTCCACTTT.

This clone was seen repeatedly, ten times or more. The chain employs TRBV6-1 and TRBJ2-3, with 12 bases lining up with TRBD2. Per germline, CDR1 MNHNS and CDR2 SASEGT. V lost 11 bases and J lost 6; bases outside the gene matches: 12. CDR3 length equals 15 residues. This chain's CDR3 is CACGAGLAGGDTQYF. The CDR3 DNA sequence: TGTGCCTGCGGTGCGGGGCTAGCGGGAGGGGATACGCAGTATTTT.

This clone was picked up many times. The chain employs TRBV3-1 and TRBJ2-7, with TRBD1 matching over 8 bases. This CDR3 is 16 amino acids long. V gave up 4 bases and J gave up 3 bases; unmatched junction bases: 11. CDR1 and CDR2 (germline): LGHDT, YNNKEL (reference sequence). CDR3 protein: CASSRATPGTGYEQYF. Written as DNA, the CDR3 is TGTGCCAGCAGCCGGGCCACCCCCGGGACAGGCTACGAGCAGTACTTC.

J is TRBJ2-5 and V is TRBV4-1, with D hard to call. From germline, CDR1 is MGHRA and CDR2 YSYEKL. The CDR3 sequence is 14 residues long. Deletions cut 0 bases from V and 5 bases from J, with 10 bases between. The CDR3 DNA sequence: TGCGCCAGCAGCCAAGAGTCAACAGTGGAGACCCAGTACTTC. It translates to CASSQESTVETQYF.

The CDR3 DNA reads TGTGCCAGCAGAATGCTGGATTCCTTATCCCCTAACAATGAGCAGTTCTTC. Encoded protein: CASRMLDSLSPNNEQFF. The rearrangement uses TRBV5-5 and TRBJ2-1; D unresolved. Germline V gives CDR1 SGHKS, CDR2 YYEKEE (reference sequence). CDR3 size: 17 residues. V lost 5 bases and J 5 bases, leaving 23 bases between the germline ends.

This clone came up many times. The rearrangement links TRBV7-2 to TRBJ1-5; D may be TRBD1 (6 bases). Germline CDR1 and CDR2: SGHTA and FQGNSA. V gave up 1 base and J gave up 2 bases, with 12 bases separating them. CDR3 length: 16 amino acids. The CDR3 DNA reads TGTGCCAGCAGCTTAGTGGGGGCAGGGGGCAATCAGCCCCAGCATTTT. Its protein product is CASSLVGAGGNQPQHF.

The V gene is TRBV5-1, the J gene TRBJ2-7, with 9 bases matching TRBD1. The CDR3 sequence is 15 residues long. CDR1 SGHRS and CDR2 YFSETQ come from the germline V gene. After removal of 3 bases from V and 4 bases from J, the junction contained 8 bases not matched to a gene. CDR3 residues: CASSSTGGLGYEQYF. As DNA, the CDR3 is TGCGCCAGCAGCTCGACAGGGGGTTTAGGATACGAGCAGTACTTC.